This entry lists 10 T cell receptor beta chains sequenced from one sample in a study of T cells after yellow fever vaccination. In TCRdb, the 5' RACE reads were re-called with MiXCR into one record per CDR3 protein. The data hold approximately 150,000 distinct CDR3 sequences, with 6.5% to 8.5% observed a single time. Sequences were derived from CD4+ T cells sorted from PBMCs, sampled 5 days after the yellow fever booster vaccination. The receptors were gathered from a man aged 30 to 39 who received the YFV17D yellow fever vaccine.

In its sample, this clonotype was seen many times. The V and J genes are TRBV7-9 and TRBJ2-5, with TRBD2 matching 8 bases. The CDR3 totals 16 residues. With V trimmed by 1 base and J by 2 bases, 6 bases remained unmatched. Germline V gene sequence: CDR1 SEHNR, CDR2 FQNEAQ (reference sequence). The CDR3 DNA reads TGTGCCAGCAGCTTAGTGCAGCGGGAGTTTCAAGAGACCCAGTACTTC. Translated, it gives CASSLVQREFQETQYF.

This clonotype has ten or more counts. In DNA form, the CDR3 reads TGTGCCACCAGCAGAGATCTAGAGAATGGGGGCTACACCTTC. Translating gives CATSRDLENGGYTF. The chain employs TRBV15 and TRBJ1-2; D not resolved. With 0 bases removed from V and 8 bases from J, the gap between germline ends came to 13 bases. CDR3 length: 14 residues. From germline, CDR1 is LNHNV and CDR2 YYDKDF (reference sequence).

At least ten counts were recorded for this clonotype. This chain connects TRBV20-1 to TRBJ2-2; 10 positions agree with TRBD1. Looked up from germline, CDR1 is DFQATT and CDR2 is SNEGSKA (reference sequence). This CDR3 spans 16 amino acids. After removal of 3 bases from V and 4 bases from J, the junction contained 8 bases not matched to a gene. CDR3 nucleotides: TGCAGTGCTAGCCCCGACAGGGGGCCTTTCACCGGGGAGCTGTTTTTT. It translates to CSASPDRGPFTGELFF.

The V and J genes are TRBV5-1 and TRBJ2-1, with 8 bases that match TRBD2. CDR3 length equals 17 residues. With 5 bases clipped from V and 3 bases from J, the junction kept 13 bases outside the gene matches. Germline lookup yields CDR1 SGHRS and CDR2 YFSETQ. The CDR3 protein is CASRGEVGLANYNEQFF. Here the CDR3 DNA reads TGCGCCAGCAGGGGGGAGGTTGGACTAGCAAACTACAATGAGCAGTTCTTC.

This clonotype was found many times. This chain uses TRBV6-2 or TRBV6-3 with TRBJ1-5; 7 nucleotides align to TRBD1. Germline CDR1 reads MNHEY; CDR2 reads SVGEGT. The CDR3 totals 15 residues. With 6 bases clipped from V and 1 base from J, the junction kept 6 bases outside the gene matches. The CDR3 spells CASSRQGLSNQPQHF. The CDR3 coding sequence is TGTGCCAGCAGCCGACAGGGTCTGAGCAATCAGCCCCAGCATTTT.

This clonotype was found many times. The V call is TRBV5-1, the J call TRBJ2-2; D gene uncertain. The CDR3 is 13 residues long. V was trimmed by 4 bases and J by 2 bases, leaving 6 bases between them. Germline V gene lookup returns CDR1 SGHRS and CDR2 YFSETQ. The CDR3 region has the DNA TGCGCCAGCAGCCCCCCTAACACCGGGGAGCTGTTTTTT. Its translation: CASSPPNTGELFF.

This clonotype was counted at least ten times. This chain joins TRBV5-5 and TRBJ1-1; 9 bases are shared with TRBD1. CDR1 SGHKS and CDR2 YYEKEE come from the germline V gene (reference sequence). The CDR3 is 15 residues long. Trimming took 4 bases from V and 3 from J; bases not matched to a gene: 7. CDR3 residues: CASSPRRQGDTEAFF. As DNA, the CDR3 is TGTGCCAGCAGCCCCCGCCGACAGGGGGACACTGAAGCTTTCTTT.

At least ten counts were recorded for this clonotype. The chain couples TRBV4-3 to TRBJ2-7, with TRBD2 matching 9 bases. The CDR3 sequence is 17 residues long. CDR1 and CDR2 from the germline V gene are LGHNA and YSLEER. V gave up 1 base and J gave up 3 bases; unmatched junction bases: 10. The CDR3 loop is CASSQVSGAGGFYEQYF. The DNA for the CDR3 is TGCGCCAGCAGCCAAGTCTCGGGAGCGGGAGGTTTCTACGAGCAGTACTTC.

About this clonotype: This may come from a read error, since a much larger clone is one base off. The rearrangement uses TRBV20-1 and TRBJ2-7, with D perhaps TRBD2 (6 bases). V gave up 6 bases and J gave up 3 bases, with 9 bases separating them. The V gene's germline CDR1 is DFQATT and CDR2 SNEGSKA (reference sequence). CDR3 length equals 11 residues. CDR3 nucleotide sequence: TGCAGTGCCGGCGGGGACTACGAGCAGTACTTC. It translates to CSAGGDYEQYF.

This clonotype was detected ten times or more. This sequence joins TRBV7-8 and TRBJ2-1, with a possible D match to TRBD2 (6 bases). CDR3 length: 16 residues. Trimming removed 5 bases at V and 3 bases at J, with 17 bases between. Germline V gives CDR1 SGHVS, CDR2 FQNEAQ. In DNA, the CDR3 is TGTGCCAGCAGCCCCTCGCCCGGGGGTGGCTACAATGAGCAGTTCTTC. Protein product: CASSPSPGGGYNEQFF.